The rows below give T cell receptor beta chains drawn from one sample of a study of immune heterogeneity within non-small cell lung tumors. TCRdb recomputed calls from the multiplex PCR reads with MiXCR, one row per CDR3 protein. The sample records 6,000 to 8,500 distinct CDR3 sequences, 22% being singletons. Sequencing was carried out using lung tumor tissue. The receptors come from a man between 60 and 75 years old with non-small cell lung cancer. Both conserved end residues are part of each CDR3. D genes are given only for firm matches. Size tells how often a clone was seen (once, few, many) or the class of an expanded clone, and some rows leave it out.

>NA|TRBJ2-5|many|TRBV3-1
TGTGCCAGCAGCCAAGTCAGGGCCCAAGAGACCCAGTACTTC
CASSQVRAQETQYF
>TRBD2|TRBJ2-7|medium-sized|TRBV11-2
TGTGCCAGCAGCTTTTTAGCGGGAGGCCAGTACGAGCAGTACTTC
CASSFLAGGQYEQYF
>NA|TRBJ1-2|NA|TRBV3-1
TGCGCCAGAAGCCAAGATCTGTACAAGTCAAGCGGTGGCTACACCTTC
CARSQDLYKSSGGYTF
>NA|TRBJ2-7|medium-sized|TRBV11-2
TGTGCCAGCAGCTTGATTCACGAGCAGTACTTC
CASSLIHEQYF
>TRBD1|TRBJ2-5|few|TRBV5-6
TGTGCCAGCAGCTTGGTAACAGGGGGCATGGAAGAGACCCAGTACTTC
CASSLVTGGMEETQYF
>TRBD2|TRBJ2-7|medium-sized|TRBV7-8
TGTGCCAGCAGCGGGGACTACTACGAGCAGTACTTC
CASSGDYYEQYF
>TRBD2|TRBJ2-5|few|TRBV28
TGTGCCAGCAGTTTCCCGGCGGCGGGAGAAGAGACCCAGTACTTC
CASSFPAAGEETQYF
>NA|TRBJ1-1|NA|TRBV30
TGTACCTGTGGTCCCTACACTGAAGCTTTCTTT
CTCGPYTEAFF
>NA|TRBJ2-3|medium-sized|TRBV9
TGTGCCAGCAGCGTAGAAAGGAACAGTTTCACAGATACGCAGTATTTT
CASSVERNSFTDTQYF
>TRBD1|TRBJ1-5|medium-sized|TRBV5-8
TGTGCCAGCAGCGCGGAGACAGGGGGAGGCCAGCCCCAGCATTTT
CASSAETGGGQPQHF
>NA|TRBJ1-5|many|TRBV20-1
TGCAGTGCCACTATCGGCAATCAGCCCCAGCATTTT
CSATIGNQPQHF
>NA|TRBJ1-1|medium-sized|TRBV27
TGTGCCAGCAGTCCAGACGTTCGGGGCACTGAAGCTTTCTTT
CASSPDVRGTEAFF
>NA|TRBJ2-5|many|TRBV6-5
TGTGCCAGCAGTTACTCAGCCACGGAAGAGACCCAGTACTTC
CASSYSATEETQYF
>NA|TRBJ1-3|medium-sized|TRBV30
TGTGCCTGGAGCATCTCTGGAAACACCATATATTTT
CAWSISGNTIYF
>NA|TRBJ2-1|many|TRBV9
TGTGCCAGCAGCGTAGGACGGGACTTCTACAATGAGCAGTTCTTC
CASSVGRDFYNEQFF
>NA|TRBJ1-4|medium-sized|TRBV19
TGTGCCAGTACCTACACAGGGCTGCTTAATGAAAAACTGTTTTTT
CASTYTGLLNEKLFF
>NA|TRBJ1-1|medium-sized|TRBV12-3/TRBV12-4
TGTGCCAGCAGTTTCGAGACGAACACTGAAGCTTTCTTT
CASSFETNTEAFF
>NA|TRBJ2-6|medium-sized|TRBV12-3/TRBV12-4
TGTGCCAGCAGTTTGTGGGGGTCTGGGGCCAACGTCCTGACTTTC
CASSLWGSGANVLTF
>NA|TRBJ1-2|medium-sized|TRBV6-1
TGTGCCAGCACCGACCGGGACGGCCGCCATGGCTACACCTTC
CASTDRDGRHGYTF
>TRBD2|TRBJ2-5|medium-sized|TRBV24-1
TGTGCCACCAGTGACCCCGGACTAGCGGGTGGAGGAGATTCAGAGACCCAGTACTTC
CATSDPGLAGGGDSETQYF
>NA|TRBJ2-3|NA|TRBV7-3
TGTGCCAGCAGCTTATCTGACGCGGTGCAGTACTTT
CASSLSDAVQYF
>NA|TRBJ2-5|many|TRBV20-1
TGCAGTGCCTTCGGGGAGACCCAGTACTTC
CSAFGETQYF
>NA|TRBJ2-1|medium-sized|TRBV19
TGTGCCAGTAGTATCCCTGGACACCAAGACAATGAGCAGTTCTTC
CASSIPGHQDNEQFF
>TRBD2|TRBJ2-5|few|TRBV29-1
TGCAGCGTTACCATCTCTAGCGGGATGGAGACCCAGTACTTC
CSVTISSGMETQYF
>NA|TRBJ1-2|medium-sized|TRBV10-2
TGCGCCAGCAGTTTCGGCGGGAACTATGGCTACACCTTC
CASSFGGNYGYTF
>NA|TRBJ2-1|medium-sized|TRBV12-3/TRBV12-4
TGTGCCAGCAGTTCGCAGGGGGGCCAAAGCAATGAGCAGTTCTTC
CASSSQGGQSNEQFF
>TRBD2|TRBJ2-1|medium-sized|TRBV7-9
TGTGCCGAAGCGGGGGACCCCTACAATGAGCAGTTCTTC
CAEAGDPYNEQFF
>TRBD1|TRBJ1-1|many|TRBV11-1
TGTGCCAGCAGCTTAGCACCGGGACAGGGGTATCGCACTGAAGCTTTCTTT
CASSLAPGQGYRTEAFF
>NA|TRBJ2-5|many|TRBV28
TGTGCCAGCAGTCTAAGGCGTGGGGATGGAGAGACCCAGTACTTC
CASSLRRGDGETQYF
>NA|TRBJ1-5|medium-sized|TRBV28
TGTGCCAGCAGTTTGTTTTCGCAGGGTCGCAATCAGCCCCAGCATTTT
CASSLFSQGRNQPQHF
>NA|TRBJ2-2|medium-sized|TRBV28
TGTGCCAGCAGTATACTTTTTGGGCGAAACACCGGGGAGCTGTTTTTT
CASSILFGRNTGELFF
>NA|TRBJ2-1|many|TRBV9
TGTGCCAGCAGCGTAGGGTTTACAGCATACAATGAGCAGTTCTTC
CASSVGFTAYNEQFF
>NA|TRBJ2-2|many|TRBV6-1
TGTGCCAGCAGCCCCGCCTACGACGGGGAGCTGTTTTTT
CASSPAYDGELFF
>NA|TRBJ2-7|many|TRBV2
TGTGCCAGCAGTGCCGGAACCTACGAGCAGTACTTC
CASSAGTYEQYF
>TRBD2|TRBJ2-1|medium-sized|TRBV27
TGTGCCAGCCGGACTAGCGGGAGCAAACGCTCCTACAATGAGCAGTTCTTC
CASRTSGSKRSYNEQFF
>NA|TRBJ1-2|medium-sized|TRBV19
TGTGCCAGTAGTCATCTCGGGACACCCGTAGGTTATGGCTACACCTTC
CASSHLGTPVGYGYTF